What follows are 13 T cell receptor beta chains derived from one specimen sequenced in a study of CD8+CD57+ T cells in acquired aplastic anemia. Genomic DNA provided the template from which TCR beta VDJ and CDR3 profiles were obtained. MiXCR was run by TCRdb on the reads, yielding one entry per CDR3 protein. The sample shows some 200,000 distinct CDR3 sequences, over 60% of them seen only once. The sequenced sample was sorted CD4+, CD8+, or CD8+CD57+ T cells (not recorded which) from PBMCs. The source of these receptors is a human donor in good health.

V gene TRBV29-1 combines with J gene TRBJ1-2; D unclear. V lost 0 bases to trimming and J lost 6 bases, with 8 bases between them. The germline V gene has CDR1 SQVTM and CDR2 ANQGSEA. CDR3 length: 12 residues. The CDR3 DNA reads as TGCAGCGTTGAAGATTCCAGAAATGGCTACACCTTC. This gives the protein CSVEDSRNGYTF.

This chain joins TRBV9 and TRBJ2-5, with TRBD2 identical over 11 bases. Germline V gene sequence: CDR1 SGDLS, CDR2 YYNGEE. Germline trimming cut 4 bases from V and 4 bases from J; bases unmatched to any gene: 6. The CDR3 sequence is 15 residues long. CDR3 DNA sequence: TGTGCCAGCAGCCCCGGGACTAGCGGAGTAGAGACCCAGTACTTC. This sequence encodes CASSPGTSGVETQYF. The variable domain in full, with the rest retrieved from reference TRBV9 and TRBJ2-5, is DSGVTQTPKHLITATGQRVTLRCSPRSGDLSVYWYQQSLDQGLQFLIQYYNGEERAKGNILERFSAQQFPDLHSELNLSSLELGDSALYFCASSPGTSGVETQYFGPGTRLLVL.

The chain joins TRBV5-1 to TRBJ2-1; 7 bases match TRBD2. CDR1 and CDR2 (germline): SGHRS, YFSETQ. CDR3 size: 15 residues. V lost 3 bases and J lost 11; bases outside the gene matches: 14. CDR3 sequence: CASSSGSTTSDQQFF. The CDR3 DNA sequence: TGCGCCAGCAGCTCCGGTTCTACTACTAGCGATCAGCAGTTCTTC.

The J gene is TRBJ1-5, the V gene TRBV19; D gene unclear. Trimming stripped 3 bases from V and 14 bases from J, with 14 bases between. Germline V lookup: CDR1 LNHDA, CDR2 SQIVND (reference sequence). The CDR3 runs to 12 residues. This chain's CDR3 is CASSMRAAYEHF. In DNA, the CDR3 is TGTGCCAGTAGTATGAGGGCAGCCTACGAGCATTTT. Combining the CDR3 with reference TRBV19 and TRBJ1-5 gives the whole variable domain DGGITQSPKYLFRKEGQNVTLSCEQNLNHDAMYWYRQDPGQGLRLIYYSQIVNDFQKGDIAEGYSVSREKKESFPLTVTSAQKNPTAFYLCASSMRAAYEHFGDGTRLSIL.

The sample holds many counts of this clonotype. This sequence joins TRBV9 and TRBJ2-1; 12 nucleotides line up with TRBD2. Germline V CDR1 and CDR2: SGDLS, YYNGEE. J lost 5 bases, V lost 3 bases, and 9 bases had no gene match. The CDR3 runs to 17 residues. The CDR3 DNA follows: TGTGCCAGCAGCGGGGCTAGCGGGGGGGCTGGAGACAATGAGCAGTTCTTC. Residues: CASSGASGGAGDNEQFF.

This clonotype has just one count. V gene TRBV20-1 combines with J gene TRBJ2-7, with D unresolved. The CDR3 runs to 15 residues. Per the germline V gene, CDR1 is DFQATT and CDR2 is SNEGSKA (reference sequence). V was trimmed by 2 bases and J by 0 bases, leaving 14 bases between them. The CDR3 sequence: CSARYTVEDSYEQYF. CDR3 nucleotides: TGCAGTGCTAGATATACCGTCGAAGACTCCTACGAGCAGTACTTC.

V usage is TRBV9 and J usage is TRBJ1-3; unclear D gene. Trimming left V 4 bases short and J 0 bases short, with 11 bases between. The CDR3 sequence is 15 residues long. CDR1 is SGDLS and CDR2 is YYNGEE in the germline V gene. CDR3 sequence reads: CASSSLASSGNTIYF. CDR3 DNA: TGTGCCAGCAGCTCCCTCGCGAGCTCTGGAAACACCATATATTTT.

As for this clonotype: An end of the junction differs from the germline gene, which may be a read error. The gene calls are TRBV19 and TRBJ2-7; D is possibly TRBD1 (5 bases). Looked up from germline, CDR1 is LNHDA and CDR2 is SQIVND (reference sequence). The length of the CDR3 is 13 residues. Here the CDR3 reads CASSLTASCEQYF. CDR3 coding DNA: TGCGCCAGTAGTTTGACAGCTTCTTGCGAGCAGTACTTC.

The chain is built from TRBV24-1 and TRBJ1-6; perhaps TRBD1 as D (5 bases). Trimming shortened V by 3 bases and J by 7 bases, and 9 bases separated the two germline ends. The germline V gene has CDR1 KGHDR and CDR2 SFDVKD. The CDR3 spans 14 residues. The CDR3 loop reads CATSDGAGNSPLHF. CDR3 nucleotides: TGTGCCACCAGTGATGGGGCGGGGAATTCACCCCTCCACTTT.

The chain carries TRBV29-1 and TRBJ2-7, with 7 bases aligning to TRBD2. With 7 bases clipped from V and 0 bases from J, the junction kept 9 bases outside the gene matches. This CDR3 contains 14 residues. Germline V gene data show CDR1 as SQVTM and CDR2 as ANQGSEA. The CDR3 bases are TGCAGCGCCCGGGATACTAGCGACTCCTACGAGCAGTACTTC. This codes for CSARDTSDSYEQYF.

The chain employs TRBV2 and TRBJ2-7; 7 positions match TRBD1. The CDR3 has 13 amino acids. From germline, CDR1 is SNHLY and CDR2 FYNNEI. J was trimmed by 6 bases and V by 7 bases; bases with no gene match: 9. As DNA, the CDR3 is TGTGCCAGCATTGTAGAGGGGGCGGGCGAGCAGTACTTC. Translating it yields CASIVEGAGEQYF.

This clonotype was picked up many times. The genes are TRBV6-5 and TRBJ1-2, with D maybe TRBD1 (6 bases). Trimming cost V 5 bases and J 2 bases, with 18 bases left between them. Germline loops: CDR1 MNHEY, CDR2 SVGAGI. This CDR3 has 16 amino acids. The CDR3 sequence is CASSLTTGTRNYGYTF. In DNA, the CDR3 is TGTGCCAGCAGTCTAACCACAGGGACCCGAAACTATGGCTACACCTTC.

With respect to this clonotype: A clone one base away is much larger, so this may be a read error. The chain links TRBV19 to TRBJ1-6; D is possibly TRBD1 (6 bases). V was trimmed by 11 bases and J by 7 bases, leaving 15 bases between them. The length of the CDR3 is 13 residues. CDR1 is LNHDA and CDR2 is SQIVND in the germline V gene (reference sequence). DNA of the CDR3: TGTGCCGTTGGGGACACCGTAAATTCACCCCTCCACTTT. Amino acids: CAVGDTVNSPLHF.